This entry features one T cell receptor beta chain sequence. Genomic DNA from each subset was divided evenly over several immunoSEQ plates. The assay was immunoSEQ multiplex PCR, and TCRdb's table has in-frame clones only and misses some. In the table there are around 690,000 clones, around 91% of which are singletons. The data derive from a study of shared clonotypes between healthy human individuals. Study information: A couple of women and a few men aged 18 to 49 made up the donors.

The CDR3 contains 16 residues. Germline lookup yields CDR1 WNHNN and CDR2 SYGVQD (reference sequence). V gave up 6 bases and J gave up 1 base; unmatched junction bases: 9. The rearrangement joins TRBV10-1 to TRBJ2-1, with 7 bases fitting TRBD1. The specimen sequenced was memory CD8+ T cells from PBMCs. Subset meaning: CD45RO+ cells pooled with CCR7-negative TemRA cells. This clonotype originated in a man aged 18 to 29 in good health. Some clones in this sample may be carry-over from other donors' samples. The CDR3 region has the DNA TGCGCCAGCAGCGAGAGTGACAGGGAGTCCTACAATGAGCAGTTCTTC. This codes for CASSESDRESYNEQFF.